This paragraph covers one TCR beta chain sequence. Its cognate antigen is unknown. The assay was immunoSEQ multiplex PCR, and TCRdb's table has in-frame clones only and misses some. The sample includes some 120,000 clones, 84% of them seen just once. This CDR3 is 13 amino acids long. The trim removed 5 bases at V and 5 bases at J, leaving 5 bases unmatched. Germline V gives CDR1 SGHDN, CDR2 FVKESK. The data were taken from a study of T cell responses to AZD1222 COVID-19 vaccine. Study findings and constraints: Reportedly, nearly half the spike-specific TCRs target unmutated variant regions.

Sequenced here: peripheral blood, sampled 28 days after the second AZD1222 dose. The source is an adult who received the AZD1222 COVID-19 vaccine. This chain links TRBV14 with TRBJ1-2; 7 positions match TRBD1. The CDR3 DNA reads TGTGCCAGCAGCTATGACAGGGAATATGGCTACACCTTC. Its translation is CASSYDREYGYTF.